This TCR beta chain was recovered during a study of cytomegalovirus exposure and HLA in healthy donors. Amplification used 60 Vbeta primers and 13 Jbeta primers. The method was immunoSEQ multiplex PCR; TCRdb's version includes in-frame clones alone and lacks a portion of them. The sample contains approximately 110,000 clones, nearly 70% of which appear only once. V was shortened by 6 bases and J by 0 bases, with 12 bases between the two germline ends. Germline V gene lookup returns CDR1 LNHDA and CDR2 SQIVND (reference sequence). CDR3 size: 15 residues. Broader study findings: Within the data, a cluster of highly shared sequence variants was likely a sequencing artifact.

This clone was observed a single time. Its target is not known. The rearrangement uses TRBV19 and TRBJ1-5; D is undetermined. The receptor was derived from an older woman in good health and CMV-seropositive. Sequencing was done on a sample of PBMCs. CDR3 in amino acids: CASRPPGPSNQPQHF. The CDR3 bases are TGTGCCAGTAGACCCCCTGGCCCTAGCAATCAGCCCCAGCATTTT.